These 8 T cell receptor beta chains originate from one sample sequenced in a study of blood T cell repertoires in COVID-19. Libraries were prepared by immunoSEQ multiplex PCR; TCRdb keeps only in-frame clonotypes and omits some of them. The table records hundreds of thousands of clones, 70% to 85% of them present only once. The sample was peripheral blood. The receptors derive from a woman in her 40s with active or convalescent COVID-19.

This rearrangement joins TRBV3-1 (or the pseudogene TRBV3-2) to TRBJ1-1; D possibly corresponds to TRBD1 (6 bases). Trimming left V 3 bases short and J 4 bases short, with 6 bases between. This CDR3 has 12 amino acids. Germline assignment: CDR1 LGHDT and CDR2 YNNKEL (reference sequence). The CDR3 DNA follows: TGTGCCAGCAGCCAGGGGGCCACTGAAGCTTTCTTT. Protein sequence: CASSQGATEAFF.

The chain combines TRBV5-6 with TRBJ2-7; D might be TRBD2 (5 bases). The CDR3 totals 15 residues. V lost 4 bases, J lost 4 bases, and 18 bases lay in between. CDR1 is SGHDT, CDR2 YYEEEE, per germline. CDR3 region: CASSGREGGMYEQYF. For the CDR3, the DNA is TGTGCCAGCAGCGGAAGAGAGGGCGGTATGTACGAGCAGTACTTC.

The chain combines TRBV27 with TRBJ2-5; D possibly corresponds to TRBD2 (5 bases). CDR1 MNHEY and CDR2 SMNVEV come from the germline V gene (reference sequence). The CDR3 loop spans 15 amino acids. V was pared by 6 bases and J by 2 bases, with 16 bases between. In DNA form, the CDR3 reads TGTGCCAGCAGCAAACTGGACTCGTCACAAGAGACCCAGTACTTC. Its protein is CASSKLDSSQETQYF.

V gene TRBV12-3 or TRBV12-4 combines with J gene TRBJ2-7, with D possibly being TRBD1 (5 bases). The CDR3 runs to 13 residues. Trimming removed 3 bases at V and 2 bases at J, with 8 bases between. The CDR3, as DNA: TGTGCCAGCAGTTTCAGGGCTACCTACGAGCAGTACTTC. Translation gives CASSFRATYEQYF.

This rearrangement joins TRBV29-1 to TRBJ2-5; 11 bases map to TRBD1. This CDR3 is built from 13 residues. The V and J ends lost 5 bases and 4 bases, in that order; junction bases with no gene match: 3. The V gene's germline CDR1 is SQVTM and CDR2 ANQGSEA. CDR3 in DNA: TGCAGCGTTCGAGGGACAGGGGGAGAGACCCAGTACTTC. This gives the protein CSVRGTGGETQYF.

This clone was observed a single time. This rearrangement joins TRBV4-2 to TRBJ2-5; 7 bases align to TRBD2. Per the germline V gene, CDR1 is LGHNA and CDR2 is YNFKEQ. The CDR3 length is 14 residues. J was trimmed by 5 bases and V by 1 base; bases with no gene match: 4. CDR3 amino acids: CASSQGEGTETQYF. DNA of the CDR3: TGTGCCAGCAGCCAAGGGGAGGGAACGGAGACCCAGTACTTC.

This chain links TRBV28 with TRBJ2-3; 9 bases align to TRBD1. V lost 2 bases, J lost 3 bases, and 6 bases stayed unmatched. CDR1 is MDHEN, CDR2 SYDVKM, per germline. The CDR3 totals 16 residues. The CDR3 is CASSLPTGGWTDTQYF. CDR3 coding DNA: TGTGCCAGCAGTTTACCCACAGGGGGCTGGACAGATACGCAGTATTTT.

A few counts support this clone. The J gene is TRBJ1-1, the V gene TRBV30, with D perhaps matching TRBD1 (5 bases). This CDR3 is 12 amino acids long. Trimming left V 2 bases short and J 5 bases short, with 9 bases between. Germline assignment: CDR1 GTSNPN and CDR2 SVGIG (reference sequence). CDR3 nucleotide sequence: TGTGCCTGGAGTTGGGGGGATACTGAAGCTTTCTTT. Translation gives CAWSWGDTEAFF.